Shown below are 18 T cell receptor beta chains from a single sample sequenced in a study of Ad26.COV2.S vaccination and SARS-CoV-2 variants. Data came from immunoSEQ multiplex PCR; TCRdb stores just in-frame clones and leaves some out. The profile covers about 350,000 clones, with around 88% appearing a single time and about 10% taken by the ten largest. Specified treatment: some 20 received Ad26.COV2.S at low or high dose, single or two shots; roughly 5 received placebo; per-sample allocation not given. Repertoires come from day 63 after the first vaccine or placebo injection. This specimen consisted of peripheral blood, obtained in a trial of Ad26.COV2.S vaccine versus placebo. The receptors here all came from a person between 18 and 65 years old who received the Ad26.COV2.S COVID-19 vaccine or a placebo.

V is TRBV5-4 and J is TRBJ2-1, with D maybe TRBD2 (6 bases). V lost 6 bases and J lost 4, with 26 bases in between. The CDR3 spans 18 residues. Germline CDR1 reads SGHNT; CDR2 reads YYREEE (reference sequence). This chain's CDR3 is CASTPGLSRSSVYNEQFF. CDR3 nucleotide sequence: TGTGCCAGCACCCCCGGACTATCTCGAAGTTCGGTTTACAATGAGCAGTTCTTC.

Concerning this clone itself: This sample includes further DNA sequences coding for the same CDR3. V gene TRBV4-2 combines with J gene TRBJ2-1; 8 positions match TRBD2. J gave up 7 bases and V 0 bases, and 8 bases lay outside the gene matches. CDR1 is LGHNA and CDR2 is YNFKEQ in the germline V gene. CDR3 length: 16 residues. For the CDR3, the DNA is TGTGCCAGCAGCCAAGAGAGCGGGAGATTGTGGAATGAGCAGTTCTTC. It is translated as CASSQESGRLWNEQFF.

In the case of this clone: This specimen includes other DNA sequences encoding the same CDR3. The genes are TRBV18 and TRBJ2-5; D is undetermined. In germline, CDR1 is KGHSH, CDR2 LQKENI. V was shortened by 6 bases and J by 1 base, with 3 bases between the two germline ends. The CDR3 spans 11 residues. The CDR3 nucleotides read TGTGCCAGCTCGCTCCAAGAGACCCAGTACTTC. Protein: CASSLQETQYF.

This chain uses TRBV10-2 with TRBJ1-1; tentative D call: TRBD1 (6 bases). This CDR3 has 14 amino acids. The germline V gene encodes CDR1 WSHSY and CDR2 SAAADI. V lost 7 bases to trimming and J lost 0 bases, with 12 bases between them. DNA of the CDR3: TGCGCCAGCAAGATGGACAGCATGAACACTGAAGCTTTCTTT. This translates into CASKMDSMNTEAFF.

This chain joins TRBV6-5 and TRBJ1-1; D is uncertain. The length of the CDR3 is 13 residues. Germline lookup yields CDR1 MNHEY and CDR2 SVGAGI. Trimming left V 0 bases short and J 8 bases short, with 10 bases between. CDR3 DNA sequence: TGTGCCAGCAGTTACTCGGAAGTTGGGGAAGCTTTCTTT. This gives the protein CASSYSEVGEAFF.

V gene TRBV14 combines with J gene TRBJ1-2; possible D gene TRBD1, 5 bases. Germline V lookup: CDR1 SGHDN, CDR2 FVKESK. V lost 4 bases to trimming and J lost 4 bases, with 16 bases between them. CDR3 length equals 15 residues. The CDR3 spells CASSPHSGALYGYTF. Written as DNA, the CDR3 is TGTGCCAGCAGCCCCCATAGCGGGGCGCTCTATGGCTACACCTTC. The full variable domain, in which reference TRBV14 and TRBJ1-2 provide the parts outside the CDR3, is EAGVTQFPSHSVIEKGQTVTLRCDPISGHDNLYWYRRVMGKEIKFLLHFVKESKQDESGMPNNRFLAERTGGTYSTLKVQPAELEDSGVYFCASSPHSGALYGYTFGSGTRLTVV.

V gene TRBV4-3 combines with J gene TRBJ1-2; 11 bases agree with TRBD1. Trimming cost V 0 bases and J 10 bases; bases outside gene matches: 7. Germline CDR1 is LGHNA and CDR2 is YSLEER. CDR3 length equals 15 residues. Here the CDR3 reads CASSQDPGDRGTYTF. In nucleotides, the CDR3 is TGCGCCAGCAGCCAAGATCCCGGGGACAGGGGGACCTACACCTTC.

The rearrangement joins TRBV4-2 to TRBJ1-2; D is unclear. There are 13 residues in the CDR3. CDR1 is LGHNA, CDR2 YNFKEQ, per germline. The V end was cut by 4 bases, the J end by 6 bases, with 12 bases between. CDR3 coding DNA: TGTGCCAGCAGCCCCTATGGAGAAGATGGCTACACCTTC. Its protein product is CASSPYGEDGYTF.

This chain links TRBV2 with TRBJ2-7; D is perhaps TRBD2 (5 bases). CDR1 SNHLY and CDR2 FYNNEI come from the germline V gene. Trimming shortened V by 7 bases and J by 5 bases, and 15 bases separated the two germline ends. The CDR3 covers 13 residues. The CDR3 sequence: CASNKLGNHEQYF. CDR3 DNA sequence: TGTGCCAGCAACAAACTCGGGAATCACGAGCAGTACTTC.

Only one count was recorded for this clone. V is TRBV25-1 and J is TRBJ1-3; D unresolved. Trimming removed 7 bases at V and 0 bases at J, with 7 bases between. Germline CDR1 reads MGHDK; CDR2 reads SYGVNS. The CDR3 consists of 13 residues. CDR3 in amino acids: CASTAFSGNTIYF. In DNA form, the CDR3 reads TGTGCCAGCACAGCCTTCTCTGGAAACACCATATATTTT.

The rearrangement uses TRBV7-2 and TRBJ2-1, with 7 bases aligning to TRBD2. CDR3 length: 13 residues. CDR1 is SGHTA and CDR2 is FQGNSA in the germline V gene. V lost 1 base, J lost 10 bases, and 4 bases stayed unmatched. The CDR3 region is CASSLEPAGEQFF. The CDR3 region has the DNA TGTGCCAGCAGCTTAGAGCCAGCGGGGGAGCAGTTCTTC.

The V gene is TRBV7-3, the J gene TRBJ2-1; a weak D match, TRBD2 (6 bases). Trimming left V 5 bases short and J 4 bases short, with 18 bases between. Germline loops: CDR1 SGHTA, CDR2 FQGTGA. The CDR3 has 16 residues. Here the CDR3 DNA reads TGTGCCAGCAGCCCAAATAGCGGCACGAGGTACAATGAGCAGTTCTTC. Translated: CASSPNSGTRYNEQFF.

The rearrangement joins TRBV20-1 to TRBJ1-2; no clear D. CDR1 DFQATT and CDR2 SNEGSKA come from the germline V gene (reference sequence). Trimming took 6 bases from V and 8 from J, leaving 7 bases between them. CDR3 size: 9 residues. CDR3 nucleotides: TGCAGTGCCGGCCGGGGCTACACCTTC. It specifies CSAGRGYTF.

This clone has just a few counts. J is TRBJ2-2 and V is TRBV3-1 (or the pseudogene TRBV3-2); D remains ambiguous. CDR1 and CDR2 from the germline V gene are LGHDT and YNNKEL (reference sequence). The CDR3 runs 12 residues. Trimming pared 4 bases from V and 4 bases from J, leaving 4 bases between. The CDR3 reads CASSPVTGELFF. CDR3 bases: TGTGCCAGCAGCCCCGTCACCGGGGAGCTGTTTTTT.

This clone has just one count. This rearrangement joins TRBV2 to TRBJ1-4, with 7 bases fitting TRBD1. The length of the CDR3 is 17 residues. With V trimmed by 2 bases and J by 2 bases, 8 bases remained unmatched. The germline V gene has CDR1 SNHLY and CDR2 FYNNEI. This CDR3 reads CASSERNRGRTNEKLFF. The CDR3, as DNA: TGTGCCAGCAGTGAACGGAACAGGGGAAGGACTAATGAAAAACTGTTTTTT. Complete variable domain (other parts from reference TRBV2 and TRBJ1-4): EPEVTQTPSHQVTQMGQEVILRCVPISNHLYFYWYRQILGQKVEFLVSFYNNEISEKSEIFDDQFSVERPDGSNFTLKIRSTKLEDSAMYFCASSERNRGRTNEKLFFGSGTQLSVL.

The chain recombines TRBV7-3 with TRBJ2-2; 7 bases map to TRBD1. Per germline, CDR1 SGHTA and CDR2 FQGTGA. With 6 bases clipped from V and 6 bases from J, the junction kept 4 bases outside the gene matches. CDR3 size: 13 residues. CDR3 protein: CASRSDRAGELFF. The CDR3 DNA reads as TGTGCCAGCAGATCAGACAGGGCCGGGGAGCTGTTTTTT.

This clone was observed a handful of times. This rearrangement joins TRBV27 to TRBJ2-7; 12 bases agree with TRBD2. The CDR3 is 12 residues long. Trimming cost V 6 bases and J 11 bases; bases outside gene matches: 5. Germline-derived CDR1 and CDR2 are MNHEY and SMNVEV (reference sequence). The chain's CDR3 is CASSLAGGPEYF. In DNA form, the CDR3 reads TGTGCCAGCAGCCTAGCGGGAGGGCCGGAGTACTTC.

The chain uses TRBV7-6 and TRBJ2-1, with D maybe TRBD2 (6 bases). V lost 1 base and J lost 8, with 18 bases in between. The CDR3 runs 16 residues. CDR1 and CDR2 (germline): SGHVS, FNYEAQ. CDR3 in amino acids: CASSLVAPMGGYEQFF. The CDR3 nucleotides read TGTGCCAGCAGCTTAGTAGCACCGATGGGGGGTTATGAGCAGTTCTTC.